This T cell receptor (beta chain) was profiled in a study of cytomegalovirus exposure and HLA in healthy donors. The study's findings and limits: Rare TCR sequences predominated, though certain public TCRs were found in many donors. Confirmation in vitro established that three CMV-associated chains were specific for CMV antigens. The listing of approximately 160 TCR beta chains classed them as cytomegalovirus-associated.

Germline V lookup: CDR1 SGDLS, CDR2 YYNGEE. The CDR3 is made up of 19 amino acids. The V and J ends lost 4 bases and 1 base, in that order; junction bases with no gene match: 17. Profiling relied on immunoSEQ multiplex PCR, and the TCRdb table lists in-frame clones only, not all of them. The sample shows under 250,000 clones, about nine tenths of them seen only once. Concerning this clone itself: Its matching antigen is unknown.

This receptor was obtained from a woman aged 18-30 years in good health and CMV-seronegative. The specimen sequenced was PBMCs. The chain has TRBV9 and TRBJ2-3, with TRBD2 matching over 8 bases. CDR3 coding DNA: TGTGCCAGCAGCTTCAGTAGGAGGGGACGGGAGGGGGGCACAGATACGCAGTATTTT. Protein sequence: CASSFSRRGREGGTDTQYF.